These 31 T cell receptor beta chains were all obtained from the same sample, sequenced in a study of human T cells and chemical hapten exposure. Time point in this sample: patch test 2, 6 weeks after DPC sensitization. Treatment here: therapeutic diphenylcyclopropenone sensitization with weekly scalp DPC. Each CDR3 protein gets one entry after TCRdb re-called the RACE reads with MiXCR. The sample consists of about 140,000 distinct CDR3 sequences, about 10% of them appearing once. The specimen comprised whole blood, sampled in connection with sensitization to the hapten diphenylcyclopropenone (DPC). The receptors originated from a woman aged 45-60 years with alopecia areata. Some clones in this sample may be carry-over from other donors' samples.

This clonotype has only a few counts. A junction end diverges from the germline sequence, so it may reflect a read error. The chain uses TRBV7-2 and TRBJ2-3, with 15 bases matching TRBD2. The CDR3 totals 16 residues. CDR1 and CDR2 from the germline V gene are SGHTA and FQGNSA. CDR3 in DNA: TGTGCCAGCAGCTTACCCGGGACTAGCGGGAGGCTTTGGTTTGTTTTT. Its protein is CASSLPGTSGRLWFVF. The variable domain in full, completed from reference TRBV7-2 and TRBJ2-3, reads GAGVSQSPSNKVTEKGKDVELRCDPISGHTALYWYRQSLGQGLEFLIYFQGNSAPDKSGLPSDRFSAERTGGSVSTLTIQRTQQEDSAVYLCASSLPGTSGRLWFVFGPGTRLTVL.

The DNA of the CDR3 is TGCAGCGCAGGGACATCGAACACTGAAGCTTTCTTT. Protein sequence: CSAGTSNTEAFF. The chain employs TRBV29-1 and TRBJ1-1, with D tentatively TRBD1 (6 bases). Germline CDR1 reads SQVTM; CDR2 reads ANQGSEA. The CDR3 is made up of 12 amino acids. Trimming took off 7 bases at V and 1 base at J, with 10 bases between the two ends.

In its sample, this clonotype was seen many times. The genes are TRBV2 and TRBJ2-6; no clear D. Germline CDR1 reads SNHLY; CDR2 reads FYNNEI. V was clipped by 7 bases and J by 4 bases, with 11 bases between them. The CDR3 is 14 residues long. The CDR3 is CASTSSWGANVLTF. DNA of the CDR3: TGTGCCAGCACCAGCTCCTGGGGGGCCAACGTCCTGACTTTC.

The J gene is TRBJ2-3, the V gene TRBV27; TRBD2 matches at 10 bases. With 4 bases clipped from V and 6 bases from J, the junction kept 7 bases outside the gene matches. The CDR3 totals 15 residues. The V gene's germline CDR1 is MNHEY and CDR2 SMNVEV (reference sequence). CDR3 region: CASSSLAGVGDTQYF. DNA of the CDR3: TGTGCCAGCAGTTCCCTAGCGGGAGTGGGGGATACGCAGTATTTT.

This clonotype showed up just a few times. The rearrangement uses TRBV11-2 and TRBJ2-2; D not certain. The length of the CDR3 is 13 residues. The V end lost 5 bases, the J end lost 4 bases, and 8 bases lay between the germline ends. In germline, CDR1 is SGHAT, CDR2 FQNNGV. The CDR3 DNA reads TGTGCCAGCAGCGGAAGGACCACCGGGGAGCTGTTTTTT. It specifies CASSGRTTGELFF.

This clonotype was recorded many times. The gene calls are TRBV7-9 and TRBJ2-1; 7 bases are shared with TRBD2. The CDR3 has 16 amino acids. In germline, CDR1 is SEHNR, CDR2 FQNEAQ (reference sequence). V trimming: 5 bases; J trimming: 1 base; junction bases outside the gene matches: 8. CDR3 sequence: CASSPRIAGSYNEQFF. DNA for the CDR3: TGTGCCAGCAGCCCCCGTATAGCGGGTTCCTACAATGAGCAGTTCTTC.

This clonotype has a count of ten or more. The CDR3 spells CASSQPKKGRVSSYEQYF. The CDR3 nucleotides are TGTGCCAGCAGCCAACCGAAGAAGGGCAGGGTTAGCTCCTACGAGCAGTACTTC. V usage is TRBV3-1 and J usage is TRBJ2-7; possibly TRBD1 for D (5 bases). With 2 bases removed from V and 0 bases from J, the gap between germline ends came to 20 bases. Germline loops: CDR1 LGHDT, CDR2 YNNKEL (reference sequence). This CDR3 has 18 amino acids.

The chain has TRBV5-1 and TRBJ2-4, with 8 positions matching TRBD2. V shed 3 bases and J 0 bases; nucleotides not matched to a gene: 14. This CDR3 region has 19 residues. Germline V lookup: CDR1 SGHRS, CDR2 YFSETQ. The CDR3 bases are TGCGCCAGCAGCTCACGGGAGGGGCAGGCCACTCTAGCCAAAAACATTCAGTACTTC. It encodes CASSSREGQATLAKNIQYF. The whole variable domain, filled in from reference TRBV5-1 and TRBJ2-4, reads KAGVTQTPRYLIKTRGQQVTLSCSPISGHRSVSWYQQTPGQGLQFLFEYFSETQRNKGNFPGRFSGRQFSNSRSEMNVSTLELGDSALYLCASSSREGQATLAKNIQYFGAGTRLSVL.

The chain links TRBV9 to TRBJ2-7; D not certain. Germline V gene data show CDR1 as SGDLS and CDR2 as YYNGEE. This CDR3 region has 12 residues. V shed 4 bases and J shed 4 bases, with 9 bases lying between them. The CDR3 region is CASSPLIYEQYF. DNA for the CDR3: TGTGCCAGCAGCCCCCTAATTTACGAGCAGTACTTC.

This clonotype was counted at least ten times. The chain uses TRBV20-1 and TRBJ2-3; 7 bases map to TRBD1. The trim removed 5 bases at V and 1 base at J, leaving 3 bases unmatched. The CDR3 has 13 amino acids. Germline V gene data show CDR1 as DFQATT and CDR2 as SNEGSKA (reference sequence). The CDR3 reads CSASGTGTDTQYF. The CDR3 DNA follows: TGCAGTGCTTCCGGGACAGGCACAGATACGCAGTATTTT.

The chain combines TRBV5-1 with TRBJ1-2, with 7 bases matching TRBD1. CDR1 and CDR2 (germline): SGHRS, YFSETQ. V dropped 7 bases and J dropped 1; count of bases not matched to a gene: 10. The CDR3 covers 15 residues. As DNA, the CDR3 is TGCGCCAGCTCGGGACAGCCAACTTTTAACTATGGCTACACCTTC. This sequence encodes CASSGQPTFNYGYTF.

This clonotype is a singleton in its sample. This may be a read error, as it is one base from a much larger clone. The CDR3 DNA reads as TGTGCCAGCGGGAGGGGGATTGAGCAGTTCTTC. Its translation: CASGRGIEQFF. The J gene is TRBJ2-1, the V gene TRBV6-5; D perhaps matches TRBD2 (7 bases). The V end lost 8 bases, the J end lost 9 bases, and 11 bases lay between the germline ends. Germline CDR1 is MNHEY and CDR2 is SVGAGI. The CDR3 consists of 11 residues.

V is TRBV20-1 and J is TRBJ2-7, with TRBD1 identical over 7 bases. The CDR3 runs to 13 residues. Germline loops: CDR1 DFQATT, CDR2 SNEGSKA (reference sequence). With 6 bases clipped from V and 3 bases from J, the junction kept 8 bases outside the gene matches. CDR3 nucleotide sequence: TGCAGTGCGGGGTCGGGACAGATCTACGAGCAGTACTTC. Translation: CSAGSGQIYEQYF.

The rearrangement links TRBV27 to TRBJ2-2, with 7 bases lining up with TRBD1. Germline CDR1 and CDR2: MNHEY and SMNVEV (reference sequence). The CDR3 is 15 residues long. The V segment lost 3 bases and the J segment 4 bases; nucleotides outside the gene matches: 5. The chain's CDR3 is CASSFSNRGTGELFF. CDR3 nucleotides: TGTGCCAGCAGTTTCTCTAACAGGGGCACCGGGGAGCTGTTTTTT.

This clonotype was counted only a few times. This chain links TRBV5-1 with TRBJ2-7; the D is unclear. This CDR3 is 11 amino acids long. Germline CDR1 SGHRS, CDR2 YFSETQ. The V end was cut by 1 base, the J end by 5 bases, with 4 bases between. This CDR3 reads CASSLSDEQYF. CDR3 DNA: TGCGCCAGCAGCTTGAGCGACGAGCAGTACTTC.

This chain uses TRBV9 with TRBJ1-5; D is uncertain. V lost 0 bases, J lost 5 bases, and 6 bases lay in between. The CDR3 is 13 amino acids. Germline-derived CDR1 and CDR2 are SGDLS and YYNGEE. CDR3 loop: CASSVGPDQPQHF. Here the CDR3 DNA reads TGTGCCAGCAGCGTAGGCCCCGATCAGCCCCAGCATTTT.

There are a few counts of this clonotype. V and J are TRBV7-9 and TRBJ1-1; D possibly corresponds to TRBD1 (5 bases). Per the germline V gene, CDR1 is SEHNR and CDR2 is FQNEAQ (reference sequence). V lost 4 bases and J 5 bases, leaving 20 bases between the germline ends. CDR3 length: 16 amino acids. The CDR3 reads CASSSSSQGGWTEAFF. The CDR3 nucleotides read TGTGCCAGCAGCTCCTCTTCTCAGGGCGGATGGACTGAAGCTTTCTTT.

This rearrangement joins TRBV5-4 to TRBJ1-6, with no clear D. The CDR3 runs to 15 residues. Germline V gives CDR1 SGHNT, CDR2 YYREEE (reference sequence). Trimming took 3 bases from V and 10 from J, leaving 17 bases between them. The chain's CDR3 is CASSSARGPVSPLHF. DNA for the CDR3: TGTGCCAGCAGCTCCGCCCGGGGTCCTGTCTCACCCCTCCACTTT.

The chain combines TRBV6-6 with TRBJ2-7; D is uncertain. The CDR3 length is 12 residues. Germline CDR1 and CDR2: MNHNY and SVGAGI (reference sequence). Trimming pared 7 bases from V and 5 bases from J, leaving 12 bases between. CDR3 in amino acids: CASTPTRHEQYF. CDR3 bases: TGTGCCAGCACCCCTACCCGCCACGAGCAGTACTTC.

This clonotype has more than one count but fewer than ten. DNA for the CDR3: TGTGCCAGCAGAGACCGCACTGAAGCTTTCTTT. Translating gives CASRDRTEAFF. This chain connects TRBV6-5 to TRBJ1-1; no firm D call. Germline CDR1 is MNHEY and CDR2 is SVGAGI. CDR3 length: 11 residues. Trimming left V 6 bases short and J 4 bases short, with 6 bases between.

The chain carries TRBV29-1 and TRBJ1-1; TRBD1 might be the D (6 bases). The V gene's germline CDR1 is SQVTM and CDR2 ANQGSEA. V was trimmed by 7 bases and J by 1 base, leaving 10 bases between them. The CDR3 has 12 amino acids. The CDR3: CSAGTPNTEAFF. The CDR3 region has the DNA TGCAGCGCCGGGACACCGAACACTGAAGCTTTCTTT.

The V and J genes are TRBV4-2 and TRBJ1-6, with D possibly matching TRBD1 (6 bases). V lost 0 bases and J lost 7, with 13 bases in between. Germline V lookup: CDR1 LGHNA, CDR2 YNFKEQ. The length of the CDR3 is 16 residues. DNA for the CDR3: TGTGCCAGCAGCCAAGAAGCGGGGGGGCAGAATTCACCCCTCCACTTT. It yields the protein CASSQEAGGQNSPLHF.

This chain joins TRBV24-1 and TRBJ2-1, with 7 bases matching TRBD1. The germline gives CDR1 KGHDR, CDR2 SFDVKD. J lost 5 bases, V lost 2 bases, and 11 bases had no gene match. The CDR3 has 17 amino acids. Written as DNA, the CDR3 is TGTGCCACCAGTGATTCCCCAGACAGGGCCTACCACAATGAGCAGTTCTTC. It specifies CATSDSPDRAYHNEQFF.

This CDR3 is CASAPETGGYNSPLHF. The DNA of the CDR3 is TGCGCCAGCGCACCTGAGACAGGGGGGTATAATTCACCCCTCCACTTT. The V gene is TRBV5-1, the J gene TRBJ1-6, with 9 bases identical to TRBD1. This CDR3 spans 16 amino acids. Germline CDR1 SGHRS, CDR2 YFSETQ. V was pared by 7 bases and J by 4 bases, with 9 bases of the junction left unmatched.

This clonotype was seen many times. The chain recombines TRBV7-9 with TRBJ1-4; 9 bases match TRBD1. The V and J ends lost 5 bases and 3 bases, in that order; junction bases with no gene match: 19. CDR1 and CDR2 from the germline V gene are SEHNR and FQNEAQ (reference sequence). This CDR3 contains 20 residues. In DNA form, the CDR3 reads TGTGCCAGCAGCACCGTACCCGGGACAGGGAAAACTGGATCTAATGAAAAACTGTTTTTT. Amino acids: CASSTVPGTGKTGSNEKLFF.

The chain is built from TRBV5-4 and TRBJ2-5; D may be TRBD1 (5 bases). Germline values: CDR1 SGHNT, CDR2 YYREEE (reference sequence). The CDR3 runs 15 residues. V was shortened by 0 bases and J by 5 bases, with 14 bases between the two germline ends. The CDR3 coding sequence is TGTGCCAGCAGCTTGGATAGCTTAGGGGTTGAGACCCAGTACTTC. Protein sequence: CASSLDSLGVETQYF.

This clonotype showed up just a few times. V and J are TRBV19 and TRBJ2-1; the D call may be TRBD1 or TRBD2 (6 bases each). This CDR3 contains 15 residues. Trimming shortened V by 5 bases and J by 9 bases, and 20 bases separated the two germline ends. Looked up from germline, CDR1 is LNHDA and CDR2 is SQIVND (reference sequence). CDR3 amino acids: CASSRGGLPFTEQFF. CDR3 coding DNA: TGTGCCAGTAGTCGAGGGGGGCTCCCTTTCACTGAGCAGTTCTTC. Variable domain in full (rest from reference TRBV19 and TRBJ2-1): DGGITQSPKYLFRKEGQNVTLSCEQNLNHDAMYWYRQDPGQGLRLIYYSQIVNDFQKGDIAEGYSVSREKKESFPLTVTSAQKNPTAFYLCASSRGGLPFTEQFFGPGTRLTVL.

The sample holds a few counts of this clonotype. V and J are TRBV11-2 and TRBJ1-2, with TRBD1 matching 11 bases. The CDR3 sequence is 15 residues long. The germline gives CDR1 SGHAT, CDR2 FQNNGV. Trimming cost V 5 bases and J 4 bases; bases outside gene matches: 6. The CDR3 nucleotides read TGTGCCAGCAGCATGGACAGGGGGCATGGCTATGGCTACACCTTC. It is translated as CASSMDRGHGYGYTF.

The CDR3 is CSGRGGSGAYEQYF. The CDR3 nucleotides are TGCAGTGGCAGAGGCGGGAGCGGGGCCTACGAGCAGTACTTC. The chain recombines TRBV20-1 with TRBJ2-7; 7 positions agree with TRBD2. Germline CDR1 and CDR2: DFQATT and SNEGSKA (reference sequence). The CDR3 loop spans 14 amino acids. The V gene end was trimmed by 7 bases and the J gene end by 2 bases; junction bases not matched to a gene: 11.

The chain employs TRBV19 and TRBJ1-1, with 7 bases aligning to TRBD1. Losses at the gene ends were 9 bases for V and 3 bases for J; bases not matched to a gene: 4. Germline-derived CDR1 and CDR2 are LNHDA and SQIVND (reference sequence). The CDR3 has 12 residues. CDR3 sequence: CASGTGDTEAFF. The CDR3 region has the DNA TGTGCCAGCGGAACAGGGGACACTGAAGCTTTCTTT.

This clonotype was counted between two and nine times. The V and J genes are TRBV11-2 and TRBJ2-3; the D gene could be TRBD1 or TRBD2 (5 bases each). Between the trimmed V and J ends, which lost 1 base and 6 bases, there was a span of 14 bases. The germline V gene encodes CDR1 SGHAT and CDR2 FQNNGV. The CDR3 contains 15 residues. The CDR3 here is CASSLGGAREDTQYF. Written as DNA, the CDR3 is TGTGCCAGCAGCTTAGGAGGGGCCAGGGAGGATACGCAGTATTTT.